The 13 T cell receptor beta chains in this list originate from one sample, sequenced in a study. TCRdb fed the 5' RACE reads into MiXCR, producing one record per CDR3 protein. This sample has about 62,000 distinct CDR3 sequences, with more than 25% found just once. The specimen was tumor-infiltrating naive CD4+ T cells sorted from the breast tumor. The subset: naive CD4+ T cells, CD4+CD45RA+CD25-. All receptors derive from a female donor with breast cancer.

The genes are TRBV4-3 and TRBJ2-3, with D perhaps TRBD1 (6 bases). The CDR3 is made up of 14 amino acids. Germline CDR1 LGHNA, CDR2 YSLEER. V was trimmed by 2 bases and J by 11 bases, leaving 17 bases between them. CDR3 sequence (DNA): TGCGCCAGCAGCCAACTTGGACAGAGCAATGAGCAGTATTTT. It specifies CASSQLGQSNEQYF.

The chain joins TRBV15 to TRBJ1-6; 8 bases match TRBD1. V dropped 1 base and J dropped 10; count of bases not matched to a gene: 6. CDR3 size: 15 residues. CDR1 LNHNV and CDR2 YYDKDF come from the germline V gene (reference sequence). The CDR3, as DNA: TGTGCCACCAGCAGAGCTCGGACAGGGTACTCACCCCTCCACTTT. This codes for CATSRARTGYSPLHF.

This clonotype was seen only a few times. The rearrangement joins TRBV12-3 or TRBV12-4 to TRBJ2-3; 7 positions match TRBD1. V was pared by 3 bases and J by 2 bases, with 5 bases of the junction left unmatched. The CDR3 is 15 amino acids. The CDR3 reads CASSFDRVFTDTQYF. CDR3 sequence (DNA): TGTGCCAGCAGTTTTGACAGGGTATTCACAGATACGCAGTATTTT.

For this clonotype: One junction end does not reproduce the germline sequence, and a read error may be involved. The V and J genes are TRBV6-2 or TRBV6-3 and TRBJ1-1, with D uncertain. Germline CDR1 MNHEY, CDR2 SVGEGT. This CDR3 contains 12 residues. The CDR3 is CGSRRLNTEAFF. In DNA, the CDR3 is TGTGGCAGCAGAAGACTTAACACTGAAGCTTTCTTT.

The chain combines TRBV12-3 or TRBV12-4 with TRBJ2-1; 7 bases fit TRBD2. The ends lost 2 bases at V and 7 bases at J; junction bases unmatched: 5. The CDR3 totals 14 residues. CDR3 protein: CASSLWGGLNEQFF. CDR3 nucleotides: TGTGCCAGCAGTTTATGGGGGGGTTTGAATGAGCAGTTCTTC.

This clonotype was detected only a few times. The chain carries TRBV20-1 and TRBJ2-7, with 10 bases matching TRBD2. This CDR3 comprises 14 residues. Germline V lookup: CDR1 DFQATT, CDR2 SNEGSKA (reference sequence). The V and J ends lost 3 bases and 6 bases, in that order; junction bases with no gene match: 8. The CDR3 region has the DNA TGCAGTGCTAGTCTGGCTAGCGGGAGTGGCGAGCAGTACTTC. Translating gives CSASLASGSGEQYF.

Of note for this clonotype: This may stem from a read error, because a much larger clone lies one nucleotide away. The chain combines TRBV7-2 with TRBJ2-5, with 8 bases aligning to TRBD2. CDR1 SGHTA and CDR2 FQGNSA come from the germline V gene. V lost 4 bases and J lost 1; bases outside the gene matches: 2. This CDR3 has 14 residues. The CDR3 region has the DNA TGTACCAGCAGCTCCGGGACTAGCCAAGAGACCCAGTACTTC. Encoded protein: CTSSSGTSQETQYF.

The rearrangement links TRBV5-4 to TRBJ2-1, with TRBD2 matching 13 bases. The junction had 16 bases not matched to a gene; V was cut back by 4 bases and J by 6 bases. There are 19 residues in the CDR3. Germline loops: CDR1 SGHNT, CDR2 YYREEE (reference sequence). CDR3 loop: CASSDGLAGAAGSSNEQFF. CDR3 coding DNA: TGTGCCAGCAGCGATGGACTAGCGGGAGCGGCTGGCTCGAGCAATGAGCAGTTCTTC.

The chain has TRBV5-1 and TRBJ1-2, with D possibly matching TRBD1 (6 bases). V was shortened by 3 bases and J by 8 bases, with 23 bases between the two germline ends. The CDR3 has 16 amino acids. Looked up from germline, CDR1 is SGHRS and CDR2 is YFSETQ. CDR3 in DNA: TGCGCCAGCAGCTCCGGACAGTCCGCCCCGGGTTTGGGCTACACCTTC. This codes for CASSSGQSAPGLGYTF.

The CDR3 reads CASSLQGFADTQYF. The CDR3 DNA sequence: TGTGCCAGCAGCCTACAGGGTTTCGCAGATACGCAGTATTTT. The chain uses TRBV7-3 and TRBJ2-3; a weak D match, TRBD1 (6 bases). The CDR3 is 14 residues long. V lost 5 bases, J lost 4 bases, and 13 bases lay in between. In germline, CDR1 is SGHTA, CDR2 FQGTGA. Looking up the rest from reference TRBV7-3 and TRBJ2-3 gives the full variable domain: GAGVSQTPSNKVTEKGKYVELRCDPISGHTALYWYRQSLGQGPEFLIYFQGTGAADDSGLPNDRFFAVRPEGSVSTLKIQRTERGDSAVYLCASSLQGFADTQYFGPGTRLTVL.

This clonotype was seen only a few times. The J gene is TRBJ1-2, the V gene TRBV20-1; unclear D gene. The length of the CDR3 is 11 residues. Germline V CDR1 and CDR2: DFQATT, SNEGSKA (reference sequence). Trimming cost V 4 bases and J 1 base, with 4 bases left between them. In nucleotides, the CDR3 is TGCAGTGCTACAGATAACTATGGCTACACCTTC. As protein: CSATDNYGYTF.

This clonotype was seen a few times. The gene calls are TRBV6-2 or TRBV6-3 and TRBJ2-7, with D perhaps matching TRBD1 (6 bases). This CDR3 comprises 16 residues. V shed 5 bases and J shed 2 bases, with 19 bases lying between them. Germline-derived CDR1 and CDR2 are MNHEY and SVGEGT. Written as DNA, the CDR3 is TGTGCCAGCAGTCCCGCTGCTCTGGACAGAACCTACGAGCAGTACTTC. As protein: CASSPAALDRTYEQYF.

The DNA for the CDR3 is TGTGCCTGGAGTACCACCGGACCAAACATTCAGTACTTC. Translation: CAWSTTGPNIQYF. The chain recombines TRBV30 with TRBJ2-4, with D unresolved. This CDR3 has 13 residues. V lost 2 bases to trimming and J lost 6 bases, with 11 bases between them. Germline V gene data show CDR1 as GTSNPN and CDR2 as SVGIG (reference sequence).